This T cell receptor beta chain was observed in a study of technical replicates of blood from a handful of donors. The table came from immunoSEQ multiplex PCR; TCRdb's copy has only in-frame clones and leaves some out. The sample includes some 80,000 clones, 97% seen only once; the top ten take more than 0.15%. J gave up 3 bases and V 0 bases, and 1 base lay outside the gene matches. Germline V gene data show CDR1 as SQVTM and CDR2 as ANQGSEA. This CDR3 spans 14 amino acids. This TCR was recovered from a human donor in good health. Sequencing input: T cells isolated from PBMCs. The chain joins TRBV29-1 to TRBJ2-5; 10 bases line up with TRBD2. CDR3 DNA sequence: TGCAGCGTTGAAGATCTAGCGGGAGAAGAGACCCAGTACTTC. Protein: CSVEDLAGEETQYF. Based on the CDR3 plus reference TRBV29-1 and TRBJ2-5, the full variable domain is SAVISQKPSRDICQRGTSLTIQCQVDSQVTMMFWYRQQPGQSLTLIATANQGSEATYESGFVIDKFPISRPNLTFSTLTVSNMSPEDSSIYLCSVEDLAGEETQYFGPGTRLLVL.